Below are 5 T cell receptor beta chains sequenced from a single sample in a study of T cell responses to AZD1222 COVID-19 vaccine. Here immunoSEQ multiplex PCR was the method, and the copy in TCRdb shows in-frame clones only, minus some. The sample carries just over 150,000 clones, approximately 86% recorded once. Specimen: peripheral blood, collected after recovery from COVID-19. These receptors were taken from an adult who had recovered from COVID-19.

This clone was observed a single time. The rearrangement uses TRBV25-1 and TRBJ2-1; TRBD1 matches 7 bases. J lost 0 bases, V lost 4 bases, and 3 bases had no gene match. Germline loops: CDR1 MGHDK, CDR2 SYGVNS. The CDR3 consists of 15 residues. CDR3 sequence: CASSVSGGSYNEQFF. The CDR3 DNA reads as TGTGCCAGCAGTGTCTCAGGGGGCTCCTACAATGAGCAGTTCTTC.

The chain uses TRBV29-1 and TRBJ2-1; D may be TRBD1 (7 bases). This CDR3 is built from 15 residues. Trimming pared 4 bases from V and 3 bases from J, leaving 16 bases between. The germline V gene has CDR1 SQVTM and CDR2 ANQGSEA. The CDR3 sequence is CSVVRPGGYYNEQFF. The CDR3 DNA is TGCAGCGTTGTACGTCCAGGGGGGTACTACAATGAGCAGTTCTTC.

V gene TRBV6-4 combines with J gene TRBJ2-3; no firm D call. Trimming took off 6 bases at V and 1 base at J, with 8 bases between the two ends. The V gene's germline CDR1 is MRHNA and CDR2 SNTAGT. The CDR3 contains 13 residues. This CDR3 is CASRAGGTDTQYF. The CDR3 DNA is TGTGCCAGCAGGGCAGGTGGCACAGATACGCAGTATTTT.

The chain links TRBV6-4 to TRBJ2-1, with D perhaps assigned TRBD1 or TRBD2 (7 bases each). The CDR3 has 16 amino acids. CDR1 is MRHNA and CDR2 is SNTAGT in the germline V gene. V dropped 5 bases and J dropped 2 bases, with 16 bases sitting between them. The CDR3, as DNA: TGTGCCAGCAGTCAAATGCCAGGGGGGGCCTACAATGAGCAGTTCTTC. Its protein is CASSQMPGGAYNEQFF.

V gene TRBV3-1 (or the pseudogene TRBV3-2) combines with J gene TRBJ1-1, with 8 bases aligning to TRBD1. The V gene end was trimmed by 1 base and the J gene end by 4 bases; junction bases not matched to a gene: 5. The CDR3 totals 15 residues. CDR1 is LGHDT and CDR2 is YNNKEL in the germline V gene (reference sequence). The CDR3 bases are TGTGCCAGCAGCCAAGCCACAGGGGGGAGCACTGAAGCTTTCTTT. Translation: CASSQATGGSTEAFF.